This T cell receptor beta chain was captured by sequencing in a study of persistence of HIV-infected CD4 T cells. Overlapping HIV-1 Gag 15-mer peptides at about 1 ug per peptide per mL were used. CD40L-negative CD69-negative CD45RO-high memory CD4+ T cells were sorted as populations depleted of antigen-responding cells. With 5 bases removed from V and 1 base from J, the gap between germline ends came to 12 bases. There are 15 residues in the CDR3. Looked up from germline, CDR1 is SNHLY and CDR2 is FYNNEI. Sequencing used immunoSEQ version 4 in survey mode. The data were produced by immunoSEQ multiplex PCR, yet TCRdb's version contains in-frame clones alone and is incomplete. The sample has about 36,000 clones, around 83% seen once. As concerns this clone: No antigen is known for it.

This sequence joins TRBV2 and TRBJ1-5; D gene unclear. This sequence originates from an adult with HIV. The donor label of this sample is uncertain. The sample here was cultured CD4+ T cells from PBMCs, taken from a patient who received antiretroviral therapy. The CDR3 DNA is TGTGCCAGCAGTTTAGCCCCCAGAAGCAATCAGCCCCAGCATTTT. Its translation is CASSLAPRSNQPQHF.